The 26 T cell receptor beta chains below were found in one sample sequenced in a study of tumor-infiltrating lymphocytes in oesophageal squamous cell carcinoma (dated by TCRdb to about 2016). Libraries were prepared through PCR. TCRdb lists the instrument as Illumina HiSeq 2000. The public reads were run again by TCRdb, first through fastp at Q25 and then through MiXCR, and only productive beta chains were kept. Each entry is one CDR3 protein sequence, shown with its most common DNA and genes. In this sample the table shows some 14,000 distinct CDR3 sequences, over 45% of which occur a single time. Clones ranked in the top ten supply 14% of the sample. Sequencing used blood. Receptors were obtained from a male donor with esophageal squamous cell carcinoma.

This clonotype was observed at least ten times. The CDR3 DNA sequence: TGTGCCAGCTCACCCCCCTCTGCGCCTGGCTACACCTTC. The encoded protein is CASSPPSAPGYTF. The chain links TRBV18 to TRBJ1-2; D remains unclear. This CDR3 has 13 amino acids. The germline V and J ends were trimmed by 3 bases and 7 bases, with 12 bases remaining between them. Germline V gives CDR1 KGHSH, CDR2 LQKENI.

This chain links TRBV6-4 with TRBJ2-3; D remains unclear. The CDR3 is 15 amino acids. The V gene lost 3 bases and the J gene lost 4 bases, with 14 bases spanning the gap. Germline loops: CDR1 MRHNA, CDR2 SNTAGT. The CDR3 DNA reads TGTGCCAGCAGTGATGGCTTGTCGAGCTCAGATACGCAGTATTTT. Protein product: CASSDGLSSSDTQYF.

The rearrangement uses TRBV7-1 and TRBJ2-1; TRBD2 aligns across 15 bases. The J call may be wrong; the DNA end is better matched by TRBJ2-7. TRBV7-1 is an ORF, and what it does is uncertain. The CDR3 is 16 amino acids. The CDR3 DNA reads TGTGCCAGCAGCCCCGGGACTAGCGGGAGGTCCTACGAGCAGTACTTC. It translates to CASSPGTSGRSYEQYF.

This clonotype was counted only a few times. The rearrangement uses TRBV7-6 and TRBJ2-2; D unclear. V lost 6 bases and J 5 bases, leaving 10 bases between the germline ends. In germline, CDR1 is SGHVS, CDR2 FNYEAQ. The CDR3 sequence is 13 residues long. The CDR3 protein is CASSSVRTGELFF. The CDR3 DNA reads TGTGCCAGCAGTTCAGTTCGGACCGGGGAGCTGTTTTTT.

In the case of this clonotype: A much bigger clone sits one base away, suggesting this may be a read error. For the CDR3, the DNA is TGTGCCAGCAGCTCCGGGCGGGACCTACACAATGAGCAGTACTTC. This codes for CASSSGRDLHNEQYF. V is TRBV7-3 and J is TRBJ2-7; D is perhaps TRBD2 (6 bases). V was shortened by 4 bases and J by 7 bases, with 20 bases between the two germline ends. The CDR3 is made up of 15 amino acids. Germline-derived CDR1 and CDR2 are SGHTA and FQGTGA.

The chain has TRBV5-1 and TRBJ1-2, with 9 bases aligning to TRBD1. Per the germline V gene, CDR1 is SGHRS and CDR2 is YFSETQ. The CDR3 length is 14 residues. V dropped 4 bases and J dropped 5; count of bases not matched to a gene: 6. In DNA form, the CDR3 reads TGCGCCAGCAGCACGGACAGGGGAGGTTATGGCTACACCTTC. Its translation: CASSTDRGGYGYTF.

This clonotype was found many times. Written as DNA, the CDR3 is TGTGCCAGCACCCTCTGGCGGGGGGGCGGGGAGACCCAGTACTTC. It is translated as CASTLWRGGGETQYF. This rearrangement joins TRBV5-4 to TRBJ2-5, with 9 positions matching TRBD2. The CDR3 contains 15 residues. The germline CDR1 and CDR2 sequences are SGHNT and YYREEE (reference sequence). V trimming: 6 bases; J trimming: 5 bases; junction bases outside the gene matches: 11.

Turning to this clonotype: A much bigger clone sits one base away, suggesting this may be a read error. V is TRBV19 and J is TRBJ2-5, with D possibly matching TRBD2 (6 bases). The J call may be faulty, since TRBJ2-1 better matches the DNA end. Germline V gene data show CDR1 as LNHDA and CDR2 as SQIVND (reference sequence). The CDR3 contains 13 residues. As DNA, the CDR3 is TGTGCCAGTAGTATTACTAGCAGGTACGAGCAGTTCTTC. This encodes CASSITSRYEQFF.

Only one count was recorded for this clonotype. The chain links TRBV6-6 to TRBJ2-1; weak D call: TRBD1 (5 bases). Trimming removed 7 bases at V and 4 bases at J, with 17 bases between. Germline CDR1 is MNHNY and CDR2 is SVGAGI (reference sequence). The CDR3 contains 15 residues. The CDR3 loop reads CASTNEGHRYNEQFF. In DNA form, the CDR3 reads TGTGCCAGCACTAATGAAGGACACAGGTACAATGAGCAGTTCTTC.

The chain is built from TRBV7-8 and TRBJ2-5; D remains ambiguous. Near its end, the DNA agrees better with TRBJ2-7, so the J call may be wrong. Germline V gene sequence: CDR1 SGHVS, CDR2 FQNEAQ. The CDR3 loop spans 14 amino acids. CDR3 protein: CASSLAAISYEQYF. The CDR3 coding sequence is TGTGCCAGCAGCTTAGCGGCTATCTCCTACGAGCAGTACTTC.

This chain connects TRBV7-6 to TRBJ2-7; 8 bases align to TRBD2. The V and J ends lost 5 bases and 7 bases, in that order; junction bases with no gene match: 16. CDR1 SGHVS and CDR2 FNYEAQ come from the germline V gene. This CDR3 has 16 amino acids. The CDR3 spells CASSPSGGRLVDEQYF. DNA for the CDR3: TGTGCCAGCAGCCCCTCCGGCGGGAGGTTGGTGGATGAGCAGTACTTC. The complete variable domain, with remaining parts taken from reference TRBV7-6 and TRBJ2-7, reads GAGVSQSPRYKVTKRGQDVALRCDPISGHVSLYWYRQALGQGPEFLTYFNYEAQQDKSGLPNDRFSAERPEGSISTLTIQRTEQRDSAMYRCASSPSGGRLVDEQYFGPGTRLTVT.

This clonotype was detected only once. J is TRBJ1-1 and V is TRBV5-3, with TRBD1 matching 8 bases. Gene TRBJ2-7 matches the end of the DNA better, so the J call may be wrong. TRBV5-3 is noted as an ORF with a role that remains uncertain. This CDR3 has 15 residues. The CDR3 DNA reads as TGTGCCAGCAGCACAACCCGGACAGGGTTCTACGAGCAGTACTTC. Its protein product is CASSTTRTGFYEQYF.

As concerns this clonotype: The conserved phenylalanine or tryptophan normally closing the CDR3 is absent here, so this likely arose from a read error. The DNA is left out, because the CDR3 cannot be placed on it with certainty; the CDR3 is given as TCRdb lists it. The chain employs TRBV7-3 and TRBJ2-5; the D call TRBD1 from the table was never checked on the DNA. From its first to its last residue, the CDR3 has 17 amino acids. Germline CDR1 and CDR2: SGHTA and FQGTGA. CDR3 region: CASSRDGAHSYEQYFGA.

The rearrangement links TRBV7-3 to TRBJ2-1, with 11 bases aligning to TRBD2. The J segment lost 8 bases and the V segment lost 5 bases, leaving 8 bases of the junction unmatched. The CDR3 extends over 15 amino acids. Germline CDR1 reads SGHTA; CDR2 reads FQGTGA. The CDR3 sequence: CASSKLAGVMDEQFF. DNA for the CDR3: TGTGCCAGCAGCAAACTAGCGGGAGTTATGGATGAGCAGTTCTTC.

The chain carries TRBV7-6 and TRBJ2-1; D call uncertain. Trimming shortened V by 1 base and J by 5 bases, and 6 bases separated the two germline ends. Looked up from germline, CDR1 is SGHVS and CDR2 is FNYEAQ. The CDR3 has 13 residues. This CDR3 is CASSLDINNEQFF. The CDR3 DNA reads as TGTGCCAGCAGCTTAGACATAAACAATGAGCAGTTCTTC.

A word on this clonotype: A much larger clonotype is one base distant, so this may be a read error. This chain joins TRBV5-1 and TRBJ2-3; D unclear. V dropped 2 bases and J dropped 1 base, with 8 bases sitting between them. This CDR3 is built from 14 residues. Germline V lookup: CDR1 SGHRS, CDR2 YFSETQ. CDR3 residues: CASSFTDRTDTQYF. The CDR3 DNA reads as TGCGCCAGCAGCTTTACAGACCGCACAGATACGCAGTATTTT.

The chain recombines TRBV7-2 with TRBJ2-7; 10 bases are a match to TRBD2. Gene TRBJ2-5 matches the end of the DNA better, so the J call may be wrong. Germline V gives CDR1 SGHTA, CDR2 FQGNSA. CDR3 length: 15 amino acids. The CDR3 DNA follows: TGTGCCAGCAGCTTATGGACTAGCGGTGGCGAGACCCAGTACTTC. Protein: CASSLWTSGGETQYF.

This chain connects TRBV7-6 to TRBJ2-6; 8 bases fit TRBD2. Germline CDR1 reads SGHVS; CDR2 reads FNYEAQ. Trimming removed 5 bases from V and 0 bases from J; junction bases left unmatched: 6. The CDR3 length is 17 residues. The CDR3 nucleotides read TGTGCCAGCAGCACCGGGACTAGAACCTCTGGGGCCAACGTCCTGACTTTC. Translation: CASSTGTRTSGANVLTF.

By sample share, this clonotype is medium-sized. The chain is built from TRBV11-2 and TRBJ2-3; no clear D. Trimming cost V 0 bases and J 4 bases, with 8 bases left between them. The CDR3 is made up of 14 amino acids. Germline V lookup: CDR1 SGHAT, CDR2 FQNNGV. The CDR3 loop is CASSLDSGADTQYF. Here the CDR3 DNA reads TGTGCCAGCAGCTTAGATTCTGGAGCAGATACGCAGTATTTT.

This clonotype showed up many times. The CDR3 loop reads CASSPTRITDTQYF. DNA for the CDR3: TGTGCCAGCTCACCAACCAGAATCACAGATACGCAGTATTTT. The rearrangement uses TRBV18 and TRBJ2-3; no clear D gene. V was cut by 2 bases and J by 2 bases, with 8 bases left in between. This CDR3 has 14 residues. Germline CDR1 KGHSH, CDR2 LQKENI.

The chain couples TRBV24-1 to TRBJ2-3, with 13 bases that match TRBD2. The CDR3 consists of 19 residues. The V and J ends lost 3 bases and 0 bases, in that order; junction bases with no gene match: 8. Germline V lookup: CDR1 KGHDR, CDR2 SFDVKD. The CDR3 protein is CATSDPTSGRGVSTDTQYF. The CDR3 DNA is TGTGCCACCAGTGATCCTACTAGCGGGAGGGGTGTTAGCACAGATACGCAGTATTTT.

In this sample, this clonotype turned up a few times. The chain joins TRBV12-3 or TRBV12-4 to TRBJ1-1, with D uncertain. The V gene lost 3 bases and the J gene lost 4 bases, with 6 bases spanning the gap. CDR3 length equals 12 residues. The CDR3 bases are TGTGCCAGCAGTTTGGGTTTCACTGAAGCTTTCTTT. Translation: CASSLGFTEAFF.

Sample share makes this clonotype medium-sized (0.01 to 0.1%). The gene calls are TRBV7-2 and TRBJ2-7; 9 bases map to TRBD2. The trim removed 5 bases at V and 5 bases at J, leaving 7 bases unmatched. CDR3 length: 14 residues. Germline values: CDR1 SGHTA, CDR2 FQGNSA. CDR3 coding DNA: TGTGCCAGCAGCCCGGGGACTAGCTTCAACGAGCAGTACTTC. Translating gives CASSPGTSFNEQYF.

This clonotype has more than one count but fewer than ten. V usage is TRBV7-8 and J usage is TRBJ2-1; D call uncertain. CDR3 length: 12 amino acids. The germline V gene encodes CDR1 SGHVS and CDR2 FQNEAQ. Trimming removed 4 bases at V and 2 bases at J, with 3 bases between. The CDR3 DNA is TGTGCCAGCAGCTCGACCTACAATGAGCAGTTCTTC. Translation: CASSSTYNEQFF.

CDR3 region: CASSLVTTGQETQYF. The CDR3 DNA follows: TGTGCCAGCAGCTTAGTTACGACAGGCCAAGAGACCCAGTACTTC. V and J are TRBV7-6 and TRBJ2-5, with D maybe TRBD1 (6 bases). Germline assignment: CDR1 SGHVS and CDR2 FNYEAQ. The V end lost 1 base, the J end lost 1 base, and 10 bases lay between the germline ends. This CDR3 comprises 15 residues. The full variable domain, rest sourced from reference TRBV7-6 and TRBJ2-5, is GAGVSQSPRYKVTKRGQDVALRCDPISGHVSLYWYRQALGQGPEFLTYFNYEAQQDKSGLPNDRFSAERPEGSISTLTIQRTEQRDSAMYRCASSLVTTGQETQYFGPGTRLLVL.

The chain recombines TRBV2 with TRBJ2-3, with 9 bases that match TRBD2. The J call may be faulty, since TRBJ2-1 better matches the DNA end. The CDR3 has 15 residues. CDR1 and CDR2 from the germline V gene are SNHLY and FYNNEI. The CDR3 loop reads CASTNNPSGTGEQFF. Written as DNA, the CDR3 is TGTGCCAGCACTAACAACCCTAGCGGGACTGGCGAGCAGTTCTTC.